This TCR beta chain appears in the sequencing data of a study of blood T cell repertoires in COVID-19. The germline gives CDR1 SGHVS, CDR2 FQNEAQ. V was pared by 5 bases and J by 5 bases, with 27 bases between. The CDR3 is made up of 18 amino acids. Generated by immunoSEQ multiplex PCR, the TCRdb table keeps only in-frame clones and is missing some. The data show about 250,000 clones, more than 75% seen once. Input material: PBMCs or T cells enriched from blood (not recorded which). The rearrangement uses TRBV7-8 and TRBJ2-5; D might be TRBD2 (6 bases). The clonotype originates from a man younger than 30 who had recovered from COVID-19. CDR3 bases: TGTGCCAGCAGCCCCACCCGGGGCGATACTAGCCTCCGGGAGACCCAGTACTTC. Translating gives CASSPTRGDTSLRETQYF.